This T cell receptor (beta chain) originates from a study of blood T cells in healthy people across ages. The authors ran a second PCR of roughly 6 to 12 cycles using a sample-barcoded 5' primer and a J-beta primer mix. TCRdb ran MiXCR on the 5' RACE reads and lists one entry per CDR3 protein. The data show over 1.5 million distinct CDR3 sequences, just under 50% seen once. Only a few counts were recorded for this clonotype. The sample taken for sequencing was blood. The clonotype comes from a woman aged 40 to 50 in good health.

The CDR3 DNA reads as TGCAGTGCTCACAGCTATGGCTACACCTTC. Encoded protein: CSAHSYGYTF. The V call is TRBV20-1, the J call TRBJ1-2, with D unclear. The CDR3 has 10 amino acids. Germline V CDR1 and CDR2: DFQATT, SNEGSKA (reference sequence). V shed 5 bases and J shed 4 bases, with 5 bases lying between them.